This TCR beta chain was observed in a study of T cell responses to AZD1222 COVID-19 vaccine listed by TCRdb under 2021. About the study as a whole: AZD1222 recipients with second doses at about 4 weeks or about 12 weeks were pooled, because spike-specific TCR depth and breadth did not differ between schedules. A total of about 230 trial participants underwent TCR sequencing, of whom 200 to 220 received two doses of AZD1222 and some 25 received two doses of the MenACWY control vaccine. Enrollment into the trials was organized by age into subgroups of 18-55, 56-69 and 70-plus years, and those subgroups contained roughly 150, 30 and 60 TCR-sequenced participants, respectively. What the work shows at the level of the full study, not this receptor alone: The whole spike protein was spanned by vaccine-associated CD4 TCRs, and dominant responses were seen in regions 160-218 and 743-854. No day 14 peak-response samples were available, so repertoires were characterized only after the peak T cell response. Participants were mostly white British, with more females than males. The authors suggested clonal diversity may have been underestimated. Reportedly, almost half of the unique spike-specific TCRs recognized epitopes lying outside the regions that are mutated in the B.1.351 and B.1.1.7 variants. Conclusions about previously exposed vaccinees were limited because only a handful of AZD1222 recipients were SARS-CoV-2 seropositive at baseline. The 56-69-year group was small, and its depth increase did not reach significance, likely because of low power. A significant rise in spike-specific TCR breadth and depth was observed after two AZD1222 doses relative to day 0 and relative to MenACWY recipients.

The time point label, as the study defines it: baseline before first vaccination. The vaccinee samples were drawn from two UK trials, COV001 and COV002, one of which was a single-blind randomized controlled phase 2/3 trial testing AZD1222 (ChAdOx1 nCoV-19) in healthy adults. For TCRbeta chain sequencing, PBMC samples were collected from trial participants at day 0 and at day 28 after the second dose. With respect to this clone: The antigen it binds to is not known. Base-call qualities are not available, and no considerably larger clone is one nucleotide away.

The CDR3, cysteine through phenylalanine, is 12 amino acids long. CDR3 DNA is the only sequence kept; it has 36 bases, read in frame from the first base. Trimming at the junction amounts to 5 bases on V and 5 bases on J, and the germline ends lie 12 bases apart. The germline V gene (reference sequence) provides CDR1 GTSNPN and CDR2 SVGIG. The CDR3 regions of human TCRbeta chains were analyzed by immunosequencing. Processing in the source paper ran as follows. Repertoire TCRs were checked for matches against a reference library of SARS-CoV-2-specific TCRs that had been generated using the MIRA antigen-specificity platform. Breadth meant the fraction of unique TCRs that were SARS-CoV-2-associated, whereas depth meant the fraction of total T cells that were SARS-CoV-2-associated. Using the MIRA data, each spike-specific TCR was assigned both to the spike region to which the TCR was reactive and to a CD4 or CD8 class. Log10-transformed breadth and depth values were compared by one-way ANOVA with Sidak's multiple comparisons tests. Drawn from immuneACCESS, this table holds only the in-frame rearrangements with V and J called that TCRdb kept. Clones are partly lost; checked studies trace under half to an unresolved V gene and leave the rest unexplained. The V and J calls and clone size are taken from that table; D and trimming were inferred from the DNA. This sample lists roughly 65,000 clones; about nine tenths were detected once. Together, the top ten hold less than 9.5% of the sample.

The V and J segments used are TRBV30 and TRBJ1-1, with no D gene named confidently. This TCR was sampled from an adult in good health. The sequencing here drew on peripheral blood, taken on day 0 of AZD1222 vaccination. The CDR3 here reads CAWDATETEAFF. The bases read TGTGCCTGGGACGCTACAGAGACTGAAGCTTTCTTT. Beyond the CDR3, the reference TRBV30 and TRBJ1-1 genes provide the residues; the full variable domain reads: SQTIHQWPATLVQPVGSPLSLECTVEGTSNPNLYWYRQAAGRGLQLLFYSVGIGQISSEVPQNLSASRPQDRQFILSSKKLLLSDSGFYLCAWDATETEAFFGQGTRLTVV.